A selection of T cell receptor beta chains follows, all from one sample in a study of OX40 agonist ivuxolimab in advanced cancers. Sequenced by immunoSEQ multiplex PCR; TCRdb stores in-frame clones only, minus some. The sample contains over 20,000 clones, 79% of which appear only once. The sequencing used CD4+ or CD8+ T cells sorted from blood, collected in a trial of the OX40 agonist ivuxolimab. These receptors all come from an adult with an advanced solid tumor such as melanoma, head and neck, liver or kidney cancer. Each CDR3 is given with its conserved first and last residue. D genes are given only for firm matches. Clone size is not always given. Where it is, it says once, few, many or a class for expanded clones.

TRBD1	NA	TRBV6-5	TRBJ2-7	TGTGCCAGCAGTTACGGGACAGGGATCCACGAGCAGTACTTC	CASSYGTGIHEQYF
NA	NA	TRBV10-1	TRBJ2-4	TGCGCCAGCAGTGAAGTTGGGCGGAAAAACATTCAGTACTTC	CASSEVGRKNIQYF
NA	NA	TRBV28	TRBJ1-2	TGTGCCAGCAGTTTAGCGGCGGTCTATGGCTACACCTTC	CASSLAAVYGYTF
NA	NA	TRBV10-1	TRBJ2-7	TGCGCCAGCAGTGGGTTGGAGACACGCTACGAGCAGTACTTC	CASSGLETRYEQYF
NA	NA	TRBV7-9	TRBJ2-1	TGTGCCAGCAGCTTACTAATCCCTGGGAATGAGCAGTTCTTC	CASSLLIPGNEQFF
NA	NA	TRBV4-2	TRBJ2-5	TGTGCCAGCAGCCAAGAGTTAGAGACCCAGTACTTC	CASSQELETQYF
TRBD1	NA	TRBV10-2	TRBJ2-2	TGCGCCAGCAGTGAGCCGGACAGGGGAGGCACCGGGGAGCTGTTTTTT	CASSEPDRGGTGELFF
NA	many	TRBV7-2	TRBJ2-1	TGTGCCACCGGCGCCTCCTACAATGAGCAGTTCTTC	CATGASYNEQFF
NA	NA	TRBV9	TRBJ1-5	TGTGCCAGCAGCAGGGGGTTCAATCAGCCCCAGCATTTT	CASSRGFNQPQHF
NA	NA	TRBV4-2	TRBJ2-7	TGTGCCAGCAGCCAGGAGCCTTTCGACGACTCCTACGAGCAGTACTTC	CASSQEPFDDSYEQYF
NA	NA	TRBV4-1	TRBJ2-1	TGCGCCAGCAGCCAAGAGAGGGCCACAGGGTACGTTGAGCAGTTCTTC	CASSQERATGYVEQFF
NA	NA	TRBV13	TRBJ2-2	TGTGCCAGCAGCTTACACGGGGGTTCGAACACCGGGGAGCTGTTTTTT	CASSLHGGSNTGELFF
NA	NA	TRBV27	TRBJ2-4	TGTGCCAGCAGTTTTTCAGGAGCGGGCGCCATTCAGTACTTC	CASSFSGAGAIQYF
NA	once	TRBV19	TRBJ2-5	TGTGCCAGTAGTGGGTACCAAGAGACCCAGTACTTC	CASSGYQETQYF
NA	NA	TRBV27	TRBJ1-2	TGTGCCAGCAGTTTAAATCAGCAAGTCTATGGCTACACCTTC	CASSLNQQVYGYTF
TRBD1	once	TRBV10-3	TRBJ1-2	TGTGCCATCAGTGTGGGGGACAGTTGGGATGGCTACACCTTC	CAISVGDSWDGYTF
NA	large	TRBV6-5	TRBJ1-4	TGTGCCAGCAGTTACTCACAAGGGATTAATGAAAAACTGTTTTTT	CASSYSQGINEKLFF
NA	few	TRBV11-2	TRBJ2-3	TGTGCCACCCAAGGGAGCAGCCCTAGCACAGATACGCAGTATTTT	CATQGSSPSTDTQYF
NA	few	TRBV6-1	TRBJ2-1	TGTGCCAGCAGTACGGTCGAGGGGCTCGATGAGCAGTTCTTC	CASSTVEGLDEQFF
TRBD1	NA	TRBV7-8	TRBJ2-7	TGTGCCAGCAGCGCCCTGGGACAGGGTTTTGTCGAGCAGTACTTC	CASSALGQGFVEQYF
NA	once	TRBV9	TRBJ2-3	TGTGCCAGCAGCGTAGCTTCGGAGGGTTATGAGCAGTATTTT	CASSVASEGYEQYF
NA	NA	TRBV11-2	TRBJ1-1	TGTGCCAGCAGCTTAGATGGCTGGCAGTCTGCTTTCTTT	CASSLDGWQSAFF
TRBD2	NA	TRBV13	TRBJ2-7	TGTGCCAGCAGCTTAGGTTCTAGCGGGCCCTACGAGCAGTACTTC	CASSLGSSGPYEQYF
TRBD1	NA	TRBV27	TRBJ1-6	TGTGCCAGCAGTTTAGGGACAGGGGCTTCACCCCTCCACTTT	CASSLGTGASPLHF
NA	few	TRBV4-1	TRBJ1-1	TGCGCCAGCAGCCAAGATTCAGGGAGTTCTGAAGCTTTCTTT	CASSQDSGSSEAFF
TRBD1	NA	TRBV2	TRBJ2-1	TGTGCCGGCCTATTTAGGGACAGGGGAGACAATGAGCAGTTCTTC	CAGLFRDRGDNEQFF
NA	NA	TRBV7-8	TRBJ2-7	TGTGCCAGCAGCTTAGATGCCTACGAGCAGTACTTC	CASSLDAYEQYF
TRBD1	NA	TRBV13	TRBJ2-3	TGTGCCAGCAGCTTAGCTCCGGGACAGGGGCTGTATACGCAGTATTTT	CASSLAPGQGLYTQYF
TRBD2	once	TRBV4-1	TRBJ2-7	TGCGCCAGCAGCCAAGGGACTAGTCTTTACGAGCAGTACTTC	CASSQGTSLYEQYF
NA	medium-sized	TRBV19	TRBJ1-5	TGTGCCAGTGTGTCGGGGAGTCAGCCCCAGCATTTT	CASVSGSQPQHF
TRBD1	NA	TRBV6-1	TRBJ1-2	TGTGCCAGCATTGAGTGGACAGGGTATGGCTACACCTTC	CASIEWTGYGYTF
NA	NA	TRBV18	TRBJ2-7	TGTGCCAGCTCACCAACGGACAAGTCCTACGAGCAGTACTTC	CASSPTDKSYEQYF
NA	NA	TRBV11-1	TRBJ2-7	TGTGCCAGCAGCTTAAAGATCGACGAGCAGTACTTC	CASSLKIDEQYF
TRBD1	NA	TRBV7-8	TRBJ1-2	TGTGCCAGCAGCATTGGGACAGGGGGTAACTATGGCTACACCTTC	CASSIGTGGNYGYTF
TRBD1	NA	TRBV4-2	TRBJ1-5	TGTGCCAGCAGCCATAACAGGGGAGGGGATCAGCCCCAGCATTTT	CASSHNRGGDQPQHF
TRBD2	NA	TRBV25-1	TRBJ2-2	TGTGCCAGCAGTGAATCAGGGAGGGACACCGGGGAGCTGTTTTTT	CASSESGRDTGELFF
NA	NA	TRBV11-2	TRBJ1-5	TGTGCCAGCAGCTTAGTGAGGGGCCCTCACCATCAGCCCCAGCATTTT	CASSLVRGPHHQPQHF
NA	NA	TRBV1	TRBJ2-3	TGCACCAGCAGCCAAGGTGAGGGGGCAACAGATACGCAGTATTTT	CTSSQGEGATDTQYF
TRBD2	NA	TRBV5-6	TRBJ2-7	TGTGCCAGCGTCATTAGCGGGATGGGCGACGAGCAGTACTTC	CASVISGMGDEQYF
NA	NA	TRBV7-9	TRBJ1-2	TGTGCCAGCAGCTTTATCGAGGACTATGGCTACACCTTC	CASSFIEDYGYTF
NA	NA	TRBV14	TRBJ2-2	TGTGCCAGCAGCCAAGAGCCGGACACCAACACCGGGGAGCTGTTTTTT	CASSQEPDTNTGELFF
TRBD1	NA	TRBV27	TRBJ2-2	TGTGCCAGCAGTCGCTCCCGGGGACAGGGCTACACCGGGGAGCTGTTTTTT	CASSRSRGQGYTGELFF
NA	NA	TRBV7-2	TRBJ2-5	TGTGCCAGCAGCTTAGATTGGGGTGCTCGAGAGACCCAGTACTTC	CASSLDWGARETQYF
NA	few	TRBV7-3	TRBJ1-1	TGTGCCAGCAGCTCCCCAGGTACCTCTGAAGCTTTCTTT	CASSSPGTSEAFF
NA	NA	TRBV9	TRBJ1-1	TGTGCCAGCAGCGTAGACGGAGGGAACACTGAAGCTTTCTTT	CASSVDGGNTEAFF
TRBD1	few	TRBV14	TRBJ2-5	TGTGCCAGCAGCCTACTCAGGGGGAAAGAGACCCAGTACTTC	CASSLLRGKETQYF
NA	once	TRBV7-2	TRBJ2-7	TGTGCCAGCAGCTTACAGCTCGCCTACGAGCAGTACTTC	CASSLQLAYEQYF
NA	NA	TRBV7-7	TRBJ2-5	TGTGCCAGCAGCGCGGCAGGACTCGGGGAGACCCAGTACTTC	CASSAAGLGETQYF